The rows below give T cell receptor beta chains drawn from one sample of a study of CD8 T cells in ankylosing spondylitis. Via MiXCR, TCRdb re-called the 5' RACE reads, giving one row per CDR3 protein. The sample lists about 240,000 distinct CDR3 sequences; around 9.1% were seen once. The material sequenced was blood, either unsorted or a sorted T cell fraction (not recorded which). These receptors came from a male donor with ankylosing spondylitis or in good health (not recorded which). Both conserved end residues are part of each CDR3. The D gene is left open where the match is weak. Expanded clones get a size class; other rows say once, few or many, or leave the size out.

size,D,J,V,CDR3,DNA
many,-,TRBJ1-2,TRBV5-4,CASSITENYGYTF,TGTGCCAGCAGCATCACAGAGAACTATGGCTACACCTTC
few,-,TRBJ1-2,TRBV5-1,CASALNGGGQDYGYTF,TGCGCCAGCGCCTTGAACGGGGGGGGGCAGGACTATGGCTACACCTTC
many,-,TRBJ1-1,TRBV19,CASSISWGLSAEAFF,TGTGCCAGTAGTATATCTTGGGGGCTGTCGGCTGAAGCTTTCTTT
many,-,TRBJ2-1,TRBV5-1,CASSPGRPYYNEQFF,TGCGCCAGCAGCCCTGGCAGACCATATTACAATGAGCAGTTCTTC
many,TRBD1,TRBJ2-2,TRBV12-3/TRBV12-4,CASSQRDRVVGGELFF,TGTGCCAGCAGTCAACGGGACAGAGTCGTTGGCGGGGAGCTGTTTTTT
many,-,TRBJ2-3,TRBV5-1,CASSLTQVTDTQYF,TGCGCCAGCAGCTTGACGCAGGTCACAGATACGCAGTATTTT
many,-,TRBJ2-5,TRBV5-1,CASSLETAQETQYF,TGCGCCAGCAGCTTGGAGACAGCCCAAGAGACCCAGTACTTC
many,-,TRBJ1-1,TRBV21-1,CASSKESGRGNTEAFF,TGTGCCAGCAGCAAAGAGTCGGGACGGGGAAACACTGAAGCTTTCTTT
-,-,TRBJ2-3,TRBV7-2,CASSLAGSGTDTQYF,TGTGCCAGCAGCTTAGCTGGATCGGGCACAGATACGCAGTATTTT
many,TRBD1,TRBJ1-5,TRBV20-1,CSARDPDRVQPQHF,TGCAGTGCTAGAGATCCGGACAGGGTTCAGCCCCAGCATTTT
many,TRBD1,TRBJ1-2,TRBV5-1,CASSPGTGFDYGYTF,TGCGCCAGCAGCCCCGGGACAGGGTTCGACTATGGCTACACCTTC
many,TRBD2,TRBJ2-1,TRBV29-1,CSAFSGAHNEQFF,TGCAGCGCATTTAGCGGGGCACACAATGAGCAGTTCTTC
many,-,TRBJ1-5,TRBV9,CASSVDYEGPQHF,TGTGCCAGCAGCGTAGACTACGAGGGGCCCCAGCATTTT
many,-,TRBJ2-1,TRBV29-1,CSVEAPGLFF,TGCAGCGTTGAAGCCCCAGGGTTGTTCTTC
few,TRBD2,TRBJ2-1,TRBV10-3,CAISQGLAGDNEQFF,TGTGCCATCAGCCAAGGACTAGCGGGTGACAATGAGCAGTTCTTC
-,-,TRBJ1-6,TRBV5-6,CASSLAPGSSYNSPLHF,TGTGCCAGCAGCTTGGCCCCGGGCAGCTCCTATAATTCACCCCTCCACTTT
many,TRBD1,TRBJ1-4,TRBV7-9,CASSFQGAEKLFF,TGTGCCAGCAGCTTTCAGGGGGCGGAAAAACTGTTTTTT
many,-,TRBJ2-1,TRBV9,CASSVGLPDEQFF,TGTGCCAGCAGCGTAGGACTTCCGGACGAGCAGTTCTTC
few,-,TRBJ2-7,TRBV7-8,CASSLSGTYSWEQYF,TGTGCCAGCAGCTTATCAGGGACGTATTCCTGGGAGCAGTACTTC
-,TRBD2,TRBJ2-2,TRBV28,CASSVPGLAGELFF,TGTGCCAGCAGCGTCCCGGGACTAGCCGGGGAGCTGTTTTTT
many,-,TRBJ1-5,TRBV10-2,CASSTGLGQPQHF,TGCGCCAGCAGTACAGGGCTAGGGCAGCCCCAGCATTTT
many,-,TRBJ1-3,TRBV5-1,CASSLDRVASGNTIYF,TGCGCCAGCAGCTTGGACAGGGTTGCCTCTGGAAACACCATATATTTT
many,-,TRBJ2-1,TRBV7-6,CASSPSHGTFNEQFF,TGTGCCAGCAGCCCCTCCCACGGGACCTTTAATGAGCAGTTCTTC
many,TRBD2,TRBJ2-5,TRBV7-2,CASTVTSGRSLQYF,TGTGCCAGCACCGTAACTAGCGGGAGGTCCCTCCAGTACTTC
-,TRBD2,TRBJ2-3,TRBV20-1,CSASSPTSGAPTGGTDTQYF,TGCAGTGCTTCTAGCCCAACTAGCGGGGCACCTACCGGGGGAACAGATACGCAGTATTTT
many,TRBD1,TRBJ1-1,TRBV27,CASMFRGAMAEAFF,TGTGCCAGCATGTTCAGGGGGGCAATGGCTGAAGCTTTCTTT
few,TRBD1,TRBJ2-1,TRBV3-1,CASSLNRGRQFF,TGTGCCAGCAGCCTCAACAGGGGTCGGCAGTTCTTC
few,-,TRBJ1-2,TRBV7-2,CASSFLKGARDYGYTF,TGTGCCAGCAGCTTTCTCAAGGGCGCCAGGGACTATGGCTACACCTTC
-,-,TRBJ2-7,TRBV12-3/TRBV12-4,CASSLAGDISYEQYF,TGTGCCAGCAGTTTAGCCGGGGACATCTCCTACGAGCAGTACTTC
many,-,TRBJ1-2,TRBV5-1,CASSKRDYGYTF,TGCGCCAGCTCGAAGAGGGACTATGGCTACACCTTC
many,TRBD1,TRBJ1-6,TRBV27,CASSVDRDRYSPLHF,TGTGCCAGCAGCGTTGACCGGGACAGATATTCACCCCTCCACTTT
few,TRBD2,TRBJ2-3,TRBV3-1,CASTSGRGDTQYF,TGTGCCAGCACTAGCGGGAGGGGAGATACGCAGTATTTT
few,-,TRBJ1-3,TRBV20-1,CSARRGNTIYF,TGCAGTGCTAGACGGGGTAACACCATATATTTT
many,-,TRBJ2-5,TRBV12-3/TRBV12-4,CASSFRQYQETQYF,TGTGCCAGCAGTTTCAGGCAATACCAAGAGACCCAGTACTTC
few,-,TRBJ1-5,TRBV12-3/TRBV12-4,CASSPRGGLGQPQHF,TGTGCCAGCAGTCCCCGGGGGGGTCTGGGACAGCCCCAGCATTTT
many,TRBD1,TRBJ2-7,TRBV6-2/TRBV6-3,CASSLLSGTGTYEQYF,TGTGCCAGCAGCTTACTTTCCGGGACAGGAACCTACGAGCAGTACTTC
many,-,TRBJ2-3,TRBV7-2,CASSLGGPRQDTQYF,TGTGCCAGCAGCCTGGGCGGACCCCGACAAGATACGCAGTATTTT
many,-,TRBJ1-2,TRBV4-1,CASSQNNRRNYGYTF,TGCGCCAGCAGCCAAAATAACAGGAGGAACTATGGCTACACCTTC
many,TRBD1,TRBJ1-1,TRBV10-3,CAISRQGDGTEAFF,TGTGCCATCAGTCGACAGGGAGATGGCACTGAAGCTTTCTTT
-,TRBD1,TRBJ2-7,TRBV18,CASSPSVGTGAQNPLYEQYF,TGTGCCAGCTCACCATCGGTCGGGACAGGGGCACAAAACCCCCTCTACGAGCAGTACTTC
-,-,TRBJ2-7,TRBV19,CASSIGRHEQYF,TGTGCCAGTAGTATAGGGCGGCACGAGCAGTACTTC
few,-,TRBJ1-6,TRBV27,CASSRYPSNNSPLHF,TGTGCCAGCAGTCGCTACCCAAGTAATAATTCACCCCTCCACTTT
many,-,TRBJ1-4,TRBV5-5,CASSLKGGFATNEKLFF,TGTGCCAGCAGCTTAAAAGGGGGGTTTGCGACTAATGAAAAACTGTTTTTT
-,TRBD2,TRBJ2-2,TRBV7-2,CASSTGLQLTGELFF,TGTGCCAGCAGCACGGGACTACAACTCACCGGGGAGCTGTTTTTT
many,TRBD2,TRBJ2-5,TRBV7-2,CASSSSGGSRAQYF,TGTGCCAGCAGCTCCAGCGGGGGCTCGCGAGCCCAGTACTTC
many,-,TRBJ2-7,TRBV4-3,CASSQERTGGEQYF,TGCGCCAGCAGCCAAGAAAGGACCGGGGGAGAGCAGTACTTC
-,-,TRBJ1-1,TRBV7-9,CAILANTEAFF,TGTGCCATCCTCGCGAACACTGAAGCTTTCTTT
many,-,TRBJ1-2,TRBV6-2/TRBV6-3,CASSYLSLTASDGYTF,TGTGCCAGCAGTTACCTCTCCTTGACAGCATCGGATGGCTACACCTTC
-,-,TRBJ2-2,TRBV7-2,CASSTTGNAGELFF,TGTGCCAGCAGCACCACAGGGAACGCCGGGGAGCTGTTTTTT
few,-,TRBJ1-5,TRBV5-8,CASRPEFFLNQPQHF,TGTGCCAGCAGACCCGAATTCTTTCTCAATCAGCCCCAGCATTTT
many,-,TRBJ2-1,TRBV20-1,CSVRVSHNEQFF,TGCAGTGTCCGGGTTAGCCACAATGAGCAGTTCTTC
many,-,TRBJ2-2,TRBV4-3,CASSEDTVAGELFF,TGCGCCAGCAGCGAAGATACGGTTGCCGGGGAGCTGTTTTTT
few,-,TRBJ2-1,TRBV10-3,CAISQYNEQFF,TGTGCCATCAGTCAATACAATGAGCAGTTCTTC
many,TRBD1,TRBJ2-3,TRBV20-1,CSASGQGARTDTQYF,TGCAGTGCTAGTGGGCAGGGGGCGCGAACAGATACGCAGTATTTT
many,-,TRBJ1-4,TRBV3-1,CASGATGKLFF,TGTGCCAGCGGCGCAACTGGGAAACTGTTTTTT
many,-,TRBJ2-5,TRBV7-2,CASSYQGGSRETQYF,TGTGCCAGCAGCTATCAGGGGGGGTCCAGGGAGACCCAGTACTTC
few,TRBD2,TRBJ2-1,TRBV24-1,CATSAGTSGRYNEQFF,TGTGCCACCAGCGCCGGGACTAGCGGGCGCTACAATGAGCAGTTCTTC
many,-,TRBJ1-6,TRBV27,CASSGISPDSPLHF,TGTGCCAGCAGCGGGATAAGTCCGGATTCACCCCTCCACTTT
many,-,TRBJ2-5,TRBV6-1,CASMAGQETQYF,TGTGCCAGCATGGCAGGCCAAGAGACCCAGTACTTC
-,TRBD1,TRBJ1-2,TRBV12-3/TRBV12-4,CASSDLPGTAYGYTF,TGTGCCAGCAGTGACCTCCCCGGGACAGCCTATGGCTACACCTTC